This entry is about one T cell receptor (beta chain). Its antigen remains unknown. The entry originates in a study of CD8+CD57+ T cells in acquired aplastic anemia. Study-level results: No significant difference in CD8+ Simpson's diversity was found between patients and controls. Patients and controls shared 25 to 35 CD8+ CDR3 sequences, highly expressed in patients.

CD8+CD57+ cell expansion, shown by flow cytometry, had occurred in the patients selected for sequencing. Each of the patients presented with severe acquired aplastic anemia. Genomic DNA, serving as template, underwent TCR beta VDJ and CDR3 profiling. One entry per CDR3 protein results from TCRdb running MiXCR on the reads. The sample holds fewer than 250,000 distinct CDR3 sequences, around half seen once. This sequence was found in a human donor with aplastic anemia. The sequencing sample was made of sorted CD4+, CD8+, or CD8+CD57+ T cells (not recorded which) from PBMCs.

In DNA, the CDR3 is TGTGCCATCAGTGGTACAGGGGGTGACACTGAAGCTTTCTTT. Its translation is CAISGTGGDTEAFF. This chain links TRBV10-3 with TRBJ1-1; 8 bases align to TRBD1. Trimming removed 4 bases from V and 3 bases from J; junction bases left unmatched: 4. The CDR3 loop spans 14 amino acids. Germline-derived CDR1 and CDR2 are ENHRY and SYGVKD.